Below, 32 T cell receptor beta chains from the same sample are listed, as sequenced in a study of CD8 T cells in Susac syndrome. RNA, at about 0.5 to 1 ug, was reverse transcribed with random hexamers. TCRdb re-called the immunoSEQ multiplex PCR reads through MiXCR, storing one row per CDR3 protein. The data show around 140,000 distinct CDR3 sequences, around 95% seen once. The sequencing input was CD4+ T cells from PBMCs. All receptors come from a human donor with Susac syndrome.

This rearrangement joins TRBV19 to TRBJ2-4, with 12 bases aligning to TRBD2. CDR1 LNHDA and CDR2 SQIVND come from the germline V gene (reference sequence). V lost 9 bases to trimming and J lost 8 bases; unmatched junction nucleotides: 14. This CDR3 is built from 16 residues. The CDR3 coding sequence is TGTGCCAGCCAGGGGACTAGCGGGCCATCCGGGGACATTCAGTACTTC. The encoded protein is CASQGTSGPSGDIQYF.

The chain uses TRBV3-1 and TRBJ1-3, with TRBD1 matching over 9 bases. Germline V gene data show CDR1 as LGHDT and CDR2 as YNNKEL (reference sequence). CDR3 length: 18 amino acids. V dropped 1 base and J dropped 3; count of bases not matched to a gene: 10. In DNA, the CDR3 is TGTGCCAGCAGCCAAGGAAGACAGGGGGACCGAATTGGAAACACCATATATTTT. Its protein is CASSQGRQGDRIGNTIYF.

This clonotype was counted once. CDR3 region: CASSILPSGANVLTF. The CDR3 DNA is TGTGCCAGTAGTATTCTACCTTCTGGGGCCAACGTCCTGACTTTC. The J gene is TRBJ2-6, the V gene TRBV19; D is undetermined. The CDR3 covers 15 residues. V lost 3 bases, J lost 1 base, and 7 bases lay in between. Germline V gene lookup returns CDR1 LNHDA and CDR2 SQIVND (reference sequence). Full variable domain (missing parts from reference TRBV19 and TRBJ2-6): DGGITQSPKYLFRKEGQNVTLSCEQNLNHDAMYWYRQDPGQGLRLIYYSQIVNDFQKGDIAEGYSVSREKKESFPLTVTSAQKNPTAFYLCASSILPSGANVLTFGAGSRLTVL.

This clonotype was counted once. Written as DNA, the CDR3 is TGCAGTGCCACCTACTCGGCGGGCTCCTACGAGCAGTACTTC. It encodes CSATYSAGSYEQYF. This chain uses TRBV20-1 with TRBJ2-7; weak D call: TRBD2 (5 bases). This CDR3 region has 14 residues. The germline V gene has CDR1 DFQATT and CDR2 SNEGSKA (reference sequence). Trimming cost V 6 bases and J 0 bases, with 15 bases left between them.

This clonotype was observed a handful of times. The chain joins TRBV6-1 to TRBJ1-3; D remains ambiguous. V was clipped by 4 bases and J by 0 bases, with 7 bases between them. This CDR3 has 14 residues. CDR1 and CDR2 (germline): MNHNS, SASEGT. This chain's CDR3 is CASSGFGSGNTIYF. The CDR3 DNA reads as TGTGCCAGCAGTGGTTTCGGCTCTGGAAACACCATATATTTT.

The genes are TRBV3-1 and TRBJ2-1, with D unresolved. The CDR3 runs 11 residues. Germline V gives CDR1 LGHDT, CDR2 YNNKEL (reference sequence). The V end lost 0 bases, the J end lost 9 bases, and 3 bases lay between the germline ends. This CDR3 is CASSQESEQFF. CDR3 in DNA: TGTGCCAGCAGCCAAGAGAGTGAGCAGTTCTTC.

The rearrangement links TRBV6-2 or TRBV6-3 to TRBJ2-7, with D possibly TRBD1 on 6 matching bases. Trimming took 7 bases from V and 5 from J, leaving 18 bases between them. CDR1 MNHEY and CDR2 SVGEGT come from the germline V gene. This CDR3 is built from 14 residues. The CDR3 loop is CASMGATLGDEQYF. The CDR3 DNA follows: TGTGCCAGCATGGGGGCCACTCTTGGGGACGAGCAGTACTTC.

The CDR3 loop is CASSQDRVGNIQYF. The DNA of the CDR3 is TGTGCCAGCAGCCAAGACAGGGTTGGAAACATTCAGTACTTC. The chain recombines TRBV3-1 with TRBJ2-4; the D gene is possibly TRBD1 (5 bases). The CDR3 totals 14 residues. V lost 0 bases and J lost 6, with 9 bases in between. In germline, CDR1 is LGHDT, CDR2 YNNKEL (reference sequence).

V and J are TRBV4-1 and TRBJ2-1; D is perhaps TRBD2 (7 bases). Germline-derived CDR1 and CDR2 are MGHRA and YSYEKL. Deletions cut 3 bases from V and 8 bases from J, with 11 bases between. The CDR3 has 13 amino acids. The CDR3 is CASSQRGGDEQFF. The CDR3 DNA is TGCGCCAGCAGCCAGAGAGGGGGGGATGAGCAGTTCTTC.

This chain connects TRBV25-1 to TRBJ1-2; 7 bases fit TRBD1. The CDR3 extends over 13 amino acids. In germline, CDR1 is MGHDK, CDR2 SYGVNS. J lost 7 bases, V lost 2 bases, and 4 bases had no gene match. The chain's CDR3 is CASSEANRGGYTF. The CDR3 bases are TGTGCCAGCAGTGAAGCGAACAGGGGTGGCTACACCTTC.

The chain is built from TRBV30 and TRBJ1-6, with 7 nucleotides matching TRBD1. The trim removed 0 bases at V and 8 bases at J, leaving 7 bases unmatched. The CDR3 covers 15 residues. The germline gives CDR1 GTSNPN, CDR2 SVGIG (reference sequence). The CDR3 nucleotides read TGTGCCTGGAGTGTAGTAGGGACAGTGTATTCACCCCTCCACTTT. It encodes CAWSVVGTVYSPLHF.

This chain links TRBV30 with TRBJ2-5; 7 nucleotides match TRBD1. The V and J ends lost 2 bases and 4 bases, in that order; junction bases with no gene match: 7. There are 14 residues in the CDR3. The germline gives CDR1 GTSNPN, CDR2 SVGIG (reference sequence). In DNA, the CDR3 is TGTGCCTGGAGTTGGGACAGCTTAACAGAGACCCAGTACTTC. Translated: CAWSWDSLTETQYF.

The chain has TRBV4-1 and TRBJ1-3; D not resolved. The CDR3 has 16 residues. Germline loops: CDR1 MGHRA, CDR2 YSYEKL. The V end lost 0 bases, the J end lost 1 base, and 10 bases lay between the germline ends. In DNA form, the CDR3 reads TGCGCCAGCAGCCAAGAAACCCAGACGTCTGGAAACACCATATATTTT. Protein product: CASSQETQTSGNTIYF.

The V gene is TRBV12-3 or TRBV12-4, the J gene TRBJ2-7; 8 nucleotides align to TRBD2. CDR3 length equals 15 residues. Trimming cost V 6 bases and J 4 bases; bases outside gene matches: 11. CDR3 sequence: CASSHRSGGTYEQYF. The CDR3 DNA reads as TGTGCCAGCAGCCATCGAAGCGGGGGAACTTACGAGCAGTACTTC.

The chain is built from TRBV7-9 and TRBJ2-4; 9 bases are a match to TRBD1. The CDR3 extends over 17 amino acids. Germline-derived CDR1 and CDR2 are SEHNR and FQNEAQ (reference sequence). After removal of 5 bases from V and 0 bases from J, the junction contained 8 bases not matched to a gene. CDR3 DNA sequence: TGTGCCAGCAGCCCAGACCCGGGACAGGGAGCCAAAAACATTCAGTACTTC. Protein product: CASSPDPGQGAKNIQYF.

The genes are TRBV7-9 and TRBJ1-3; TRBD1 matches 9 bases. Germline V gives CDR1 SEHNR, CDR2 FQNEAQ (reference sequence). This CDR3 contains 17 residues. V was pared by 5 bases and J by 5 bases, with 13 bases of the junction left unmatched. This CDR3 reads CASSLHTGTGYRNTIYF. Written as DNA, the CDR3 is TGTGCCAGCAGCCTACACACCGGGACAGGGTACCGAAACACCATATATTTT.

The CDR3 coding sequence is TGCGCCAGCAGCCAAGGAAGAGAGACTAGCGGGATTGTAACCGGGGAGCTGTTTTTT. This codes for CASSQGRETSGIVTGELFF. The rearrangement joins TRBV4-1 to TRBJ2-2, with 11 nucleotides matching TRBD2. Losses at the gene ends were 1 base for V and 5 bases for J; bases not matched to a gene: 12. Germline-derived CDR1 and CDR2 are MGHRA and YSYEKL. The CDR3 is made up of 19 amino acids.

The chain's CDR3 is CSVEEGGLSTEAFF. In nucleotides, the CDR3 is TGCAGCGTTGAAGAGGGCGGGTTAAGCACTGAAGCTTTCTTT. This chain uses TRBV29-1 with TRBJ1-1, with D uncertain. V was pared by 0 bases and J by 4 bases, with 12 bases between. From germline, CDR1 is SQVTM and CDR2 ANQGSEA. The CDR3 has 14 amino acids.

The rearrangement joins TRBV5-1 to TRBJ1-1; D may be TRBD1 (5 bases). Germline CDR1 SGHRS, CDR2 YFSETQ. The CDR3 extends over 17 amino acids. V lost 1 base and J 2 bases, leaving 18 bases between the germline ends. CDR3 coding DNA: TGCGCCAGCAGCTTGAACGTCGGGGGGAGGCCTAACACTGAAGCTTTCTTT. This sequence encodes CASSLNVGGRPNTEAFF.

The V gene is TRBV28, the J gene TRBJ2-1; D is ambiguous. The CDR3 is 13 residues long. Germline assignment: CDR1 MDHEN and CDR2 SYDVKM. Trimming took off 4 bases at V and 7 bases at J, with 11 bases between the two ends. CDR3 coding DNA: TGTGCCAGCAGTTACCTCAGTGGAAATGAGCAGTTCTTC. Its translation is CASSYLSGNEQFF.

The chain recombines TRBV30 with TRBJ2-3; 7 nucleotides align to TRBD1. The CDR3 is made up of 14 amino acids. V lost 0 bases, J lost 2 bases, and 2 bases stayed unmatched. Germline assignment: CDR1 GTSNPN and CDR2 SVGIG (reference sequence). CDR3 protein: CAWSVGTVTDTQYF. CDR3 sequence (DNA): TGTGCCTGGAGTGTAGGGACAGTCACAGATACGCAGTATTTT.

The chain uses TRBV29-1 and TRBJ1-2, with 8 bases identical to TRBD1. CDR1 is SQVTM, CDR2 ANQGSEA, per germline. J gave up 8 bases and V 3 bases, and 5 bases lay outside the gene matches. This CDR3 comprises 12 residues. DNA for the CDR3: TGCAGCGTTGAGGCAGGGGGCCGGGGCTACACCTTC. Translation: CSVEAGGRGYTF. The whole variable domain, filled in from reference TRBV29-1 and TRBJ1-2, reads SAVISQKPSRDICQRGTSLTIQCQVDSQVTMMFWYRQQPGQSLTLIATANQGSEATYESGFVIDKFPISRPNLTFSTLTVSNMSPEDSSIYLCSVEAGGRGYTFGSGTRLTVV.

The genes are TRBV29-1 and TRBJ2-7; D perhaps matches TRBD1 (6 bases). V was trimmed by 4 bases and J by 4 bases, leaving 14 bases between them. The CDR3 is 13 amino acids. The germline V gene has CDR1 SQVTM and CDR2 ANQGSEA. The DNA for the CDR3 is TGCAGCGTTGTGGCCGGGACAAGGTACGAGCAGTACTTC. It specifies CSVVAGTRYEQYF.

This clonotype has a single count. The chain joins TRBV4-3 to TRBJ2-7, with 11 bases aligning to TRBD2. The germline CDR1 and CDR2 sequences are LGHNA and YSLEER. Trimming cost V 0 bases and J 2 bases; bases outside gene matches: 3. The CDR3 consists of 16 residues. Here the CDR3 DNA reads TGCGCCAGCAGCCAAGACTTTAGCGGGAGGGCCTACGAGCAGTACTTC. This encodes CASSQDFSGRAYEQYF.

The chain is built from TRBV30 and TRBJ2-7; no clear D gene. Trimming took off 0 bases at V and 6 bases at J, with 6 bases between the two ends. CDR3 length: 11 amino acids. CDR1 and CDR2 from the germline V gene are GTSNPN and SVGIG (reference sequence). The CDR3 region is CAWSVNTEQYF. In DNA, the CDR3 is TGTGCCTGGAGTGTTAACACCGAGCAGTACTTC.

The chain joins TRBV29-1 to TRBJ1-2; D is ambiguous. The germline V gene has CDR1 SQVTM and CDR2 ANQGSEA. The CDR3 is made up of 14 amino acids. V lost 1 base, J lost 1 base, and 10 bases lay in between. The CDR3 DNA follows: TGCAGCGTTGAAGGCGGCAGTGGTAACTATGGCTACACCTTC. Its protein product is CSVEGGSGNYGYTF.

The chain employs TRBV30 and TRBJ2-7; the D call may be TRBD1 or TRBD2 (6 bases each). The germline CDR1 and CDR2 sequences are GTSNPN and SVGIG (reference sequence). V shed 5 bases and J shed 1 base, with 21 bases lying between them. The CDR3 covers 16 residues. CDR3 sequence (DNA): TGTGCCTGGCGGAGGGAATGGGGGGCCGAATCCTACGAGCAGTACTTC. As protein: CAWRREWGAESYEQYF.

The CDR3 protein is CATSDYRDSHGTQYF. CDR3 in DNA: TGTGCCACCAGTGATTACCGGGACTCCCACGGGACCCAGTACTTC. This rearrangement joins TRBV24-1 to TRBJ2-5, with D maybe TRBD2 (6 bases). The CDR3 extends over 15 amino acids. CDR1 KGHDR and CDR2 SFDVKD come from the germline V gene. V was trimmed by 2 bases and J by 7 bases, leaving 16 bases between them.

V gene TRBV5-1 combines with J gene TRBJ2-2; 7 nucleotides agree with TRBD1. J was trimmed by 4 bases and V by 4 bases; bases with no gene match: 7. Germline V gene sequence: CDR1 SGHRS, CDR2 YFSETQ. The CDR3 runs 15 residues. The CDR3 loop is CASSGGQAITGELFF. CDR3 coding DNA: TGCGCCAGCAGCGGAGGACAGGCCATCACCGGGGAGCTGTTTTTT.

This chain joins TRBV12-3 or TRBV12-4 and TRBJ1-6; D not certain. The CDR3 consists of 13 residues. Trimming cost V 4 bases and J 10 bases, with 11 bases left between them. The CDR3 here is CASSYGLYSPLHF. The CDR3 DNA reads TGTGCCAGCAGTTATGGGTTGTACTCACCCCTCCACTTT.

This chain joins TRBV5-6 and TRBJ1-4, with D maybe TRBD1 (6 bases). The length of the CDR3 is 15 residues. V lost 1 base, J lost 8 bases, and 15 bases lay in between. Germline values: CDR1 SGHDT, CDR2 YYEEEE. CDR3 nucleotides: TGTGCCAGCAGCTTGCGAACAGGGATTTACGAAAAACTGTTTTTT. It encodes CASSLRTGIYEKLFF.

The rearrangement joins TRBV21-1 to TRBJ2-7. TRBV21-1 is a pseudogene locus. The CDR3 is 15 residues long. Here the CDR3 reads CASSDTDRGSYEQYF. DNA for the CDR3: TGTGCCAGCAGCGACACGGACAGGGGCTCCTACGAGCAGTACTTC.